The 27 T cell receptor beta chains given below trace back to one sample, sequenced in a study of tumor and adjacent non-tumor tissue in lung cancer. This sample's RNA came from whole unsorted tissue. Distant lung tissue was collected more than 3 cm away from the tumor edge. The library came from three nested PCR rounds adapted from ARM-PCR protocols. One entry per CDR3 protein, called by TCRdb with MiXCR from the multiplex PCR reads. The sample comprises around 57,000 distinct CDR3 sequences, 61% of which are singletons, and 25% to 35% rests with the top ten. Sequenced input: distant non-tumor lung tissue. The receptor set was obtained from a man aged 65 to 85 with non-small cell lung cancer.

This clonotype was observed many times. The chain has TRBV28 and TRBJ2-1, with TRBD2 as a possible D gene (6 bases). Germline V CDR1 and CDR2: MDHEN, SYDVKM. The V and J ends lost 6 bases and 7 bases respectively, with 19 bases between them. The CDR3 loop spans 15 amino acids. CDR3 in amino acids: CASRIRDSTTNEQFF. CDR3 bases: TGTGCCAGCAGGATACGGGACTCTACAACAAATGAGCAGTTCTTC.

A word on this clonotype: One end of the junction does not line up with germline, which may come from a read error. The chain recombines TRBV11-1 with TRBJ2-4; D not certain. The CDR3 length is 16 residues. Germline loops: CDR1 SGHAT, CDR2 FQDESV (reference sequence). CDR3 sequence reads: CTSSQRHTFGKNIQYF. CDR3 nucleotide sequence: TGTACCAGCAGCCAACGACACACTTTTGGGAAAAACATTCAGTACTTC.

The V call is TRBV28, the J call TRBJ2-3; a weak D match, TRBD2 (6 bases). The ends were cut back, 6 bases at V and 3 bases at J, with 19 bases in the middle. The CDR3 spans 16 residues. Per the germline V gene, CDR1 is MDHEN and CDR2 is SYDVKM. CDR3 in DNA: TGTGCCAGCAGGGGAGGATGGGTAATCCTAACAGATACGCAGTATTTT. This gives the protein CASRGGWVILTDTQYF.

This chain joins TRBV28 and TRBJ1-2, with unresolved D. The CDR3 has 13 residues. Germline V gene lookup returns CDR1 MDHEN and CDR2 SYDVKM. The V end lost 8 bases, the J end lost 7 bases, and 17 bases lay between the germline ends. In nucleotides, the CDR3 is TGTGCCAGCTTCCGGATCGACGAAGTTGGCTACACCTTC. This translates into CASFRIDEVGYTF.

In the case of this clonotype: This may come from a read error, since a much larger clone is one base off. Here the CDR3 omits its conserved ending phenylalanine or tryptophan, so a read error is the likely source. The V and J genes are TRBV29-1 and TRBJ2-2, with D perhaps TRBD1 or TRBD2 (5 bases each). This CDR3 comprises 13 residues. V shed 3 bases and J shed 7 bases, with 12 bases lying between them. From germline, CDR1 is SQVTM and CDR2 ANQGSEA. The CDR3 DNA reads TGCAGCGTTGAGTCCAGGGAGAGCGGGGAGCTGTTTTCT. Its translation is CSVESRESGELFS.

This clonotype was seen many times. This sequence joins TRBV5-4 and TRBJ1-3; tentative D call: TRBD1 (6 bases). The CDR3 consists of 16 residues. Trimming stripped 2 bases from V and 0 bases from J, with 12 bases between. Germline CDR1 is SGHNT and CDR2 is YYREEE (reference sequence). The CDR3 spells CASSFGQTGSGNTIYF. DNA of the CDR3: TGTGCCAGCAGCTTTGGACAGACCGGCTCTGGAAACACCATATATTTT.

In its sample, this clonotype was seen many times. This rearrangement joins TRBV6-5 to TRBJ2-7, with D possibly TRBD2 on 5 matching bases. The CDR3 has 15 amino acids. Trimming took off 6 bases at V and 0 bases at J, with 15 bases between the two ends. Germline V gives CDR1 MNHEY, CDR2 SVGAGI. CDR3 loop: CASRDGLILSYEQYF. In nucleotides, the CDR3 is TGTGCCAGCAGGGACGGACTGATTCTCTCCTACGAGCAGTACTTC.

A remark on this clonotype: A much larger clonotype is one base distant, so this may be a read error. The chain uses TRBV5-1 and TRBJ2-1; 8 bases fit TRBD2. In germline, CDR1 is SGHRS, CDR2 YFSETQ. CDR3 length equals 15 residues. The CDR3 is CASTGSGSSYNERFF. CDR3 bases: TGCGCCAGCACCGGGAGCGGGAGCTCCTACAATGAGCGGTTCTTC.

As to this clonotype: It may be a read error: a sequence one base away is much more abundant. This chain joins TRBV4-2 and TRBJ2-1, with 8 bases aligning to TRBD2. The CDR3 runs to 15 residues. Looked up from germline, CDR1 is LGHNA and CDR2 is YNFKEQ. The CDR3 bases are TGTGCCAGCAGATCCCTAGCGGGCGCGGGCAATGTGCAGTTCTTC. This codes for CASRSLAGAGNVQFF.

This clonotype showed up just once. One end of the junction varies from germline; a read error may be responsible. The CDR3 nucleotides are TGTGCCTGCAGCCCCAGGACAGGTGTGGATGAGCAGTTCTTC. It specifies CACSPRTGVDEQFF. This chain uses TRBV11-1 with TRBJ2-1; 7 bases line up with TRBD1. Germline-derived CDR1 and CDR2 are SGHAT and FQDESV (reference sequence). CDR3 length: 14 residues.

This clonotype was recorded many times. The chain uses TRBV5-1 and TRBJ2-5, with 8 bases identical to TRBD1. V lost 2 bases to trimming and J lost 0 bases; unmatched junction nucleotides: 3. Germline V gives CDR1 SGHRS, CDR2 YFSETQ. The CDR3 is 15 amino acids. Here the CDR3 reads CASSLWGQDQETQYF. CDR3 in DNA: TGCGCCAGCAGCTTATGGGGACAGGACCAAGAGACCCAGTACTTC.

The chain links TRBV7-9 to TRBJ2-5; D uncertain. The CDR3 has 15 amino acids. V shed 5 bases and J shed 4 bases, with 17 bases lying between them. The germline V gene encodes CDR1 SEHNR and CDR2 FQNEAQ (reference sequence). CDR3 sequence reads: CASSPPGSSGETQYF. Here the CDR3 DNA reads TGTGCCAGCAGCCCCCCAGGCTCTTCAGGAGAGACCCAGTACTTC.

Note on this clonotype: A much more abundant neighbour one base away suggests this may be a read error. The chain joins TRBV12-3 or TRBV12-4 to TRBJ1-2, with D possibly TRBD1 on 5 matching bases. Trimming removed 4 bases at V and 8 bases at J, with 11 bases between. The CDR3 is 12 amino acids. This CDR3 is CASSYWGEGYTF. As DNA, the CDR3 is TGTGCCAGCAGTTATTGGGGGGAAGGCTACACCTTC.

This clonotype was detected ten times or more. Mismatch with germline at one junction end may stem from a read error. The chain recombines TRBV7-9 with TRBJ1-2; possible D gene TRBD1, 5 bases. Per the germline V gene, CDR1 is SEHNR and CDR2 is FQNEAQ (reference sequence). The CDR3 has 12 amino acids. In DNA, the CDR3 is TGTGCCAGCAGCGACCCACGGGACGGGACGTCCTTC. As protein: CASSDPRDGTSF.

This clonotype turned up a few times. Being one base from a much bigger clone, this may be a read error. The rearrangement uses TRBV20-1 and TRBJ2-5; D possibly matches TRBD1 or TRBD2 (5 bases each). The CDR3 length is 12 residues. Deletions cut 8 bases from V and 5 bases from J, with 15 bases between. Germline V gene data show CDR1 as DFQATT and CDR2 as SNEGSKA (reference sequence). DNA of the CDR3: TGCAGTACTAACGGGGACGTGGAGACCCAGTACTTC. Its protein product is CSTNGDVETQYF.

To note about this clonotype: The germline gene is not matched at one end of the junction; a read error may be the cause. The CDR3 loop is CGVEGGSDSDYGYTF. CDR3 nucleotides: TGCGGCGTTGAGGGGGGGTCAGACTCTGACTATGGCTACACCTTC. This chain joins TRBV29-1 and TRBJ1-2, with a tentative D call TRBD1 (6 bases). Germline V lookup: CDR1 SQVTM, CDR2 ANQGSEA. The CDR3 runs 15 residues.

Only one count was recorded for this clonotype. One end of the junction does not line up with germline, which may come from a read error. The chain combines TRBV12-3 or TRBV12-4 with TRBJ2-5, with D possibly being TRBD2 (5 bases). The CDR3 runs to 14 residues. As DNA, the CDR3 is TGTGCTAGCAGTTTTTCGAGGGCTGATGAGACCCAGTACTTC. It specifies CASSFSRADETQYF.

As regards this clonotype: This clone may be a read error of a much larger clone one base away. Since no conserved phenylalanine or tryptophan closes the CDR3, a read error is the likely cause. V and J are TRBV20-1 and TRBJ2-1; TRBD2 might be the D (7 bases). Germline loops: CDR1 DFQATT, CDR2 SNEGSKA (reference sequence). V gave up 2 bases and J gave up 6 bases, with 20 bases separating them. The CDR3 contains 16 residues. CDR3 bases: TGCAGTGCTAGACCCCCGAGGGCGGGGGCGCTCAATGAGCAGTTCTCC. It is translated as CSARPPRAGALNEQFS.

This clonotype has only one observation. A much larger clonotype is one base distant, so this may be a read error. This chain joins TRBV28 and TRBJ1-1, with D possibly matching TRBD1 (6 bases). The CDR3 totals 17 residues. The ends were cut back, 4 bases at V and 3 bases at J, with 21 bases in the middle. The V gene's germline CDR1 is MDHEN and CDR2 SYDVKM. The CDR3 loop is CASSWFLGGGSHTEAFF. The CDR3 nucleotides are TGTGCCAGCAGTTGGTTCCTCGGGGGCGGCTCCCACACTGAAGCTTTCTTT. The full variable domain, completed using reference TRBV28 and TRBJ1-1, is DVKVTQSSRYLVKRTGEKVFLECVQDMDHENMFWYRQDPGLGLRLIYFSYDVKMKEKGDIPEGYSVSREKKERFSLILESASTNQTSMYLCASSWFLGGGSHTEAFFGQGTRLTVV.

The chain combines TRBV20-1 with TRBJ1-4; D gene ambiguous. CDR1 DFQATT and CDR2 SNEGSKA come from the germline V gene (reference sequence). This CDR3 is built from 11 residues. Trimming took 5 bases from V and 4 from J, leaving 5 bases between them. The CDR3 DNA sequence: TGCAGTGCTGACAATAATGAAAAACTGTTTTTT. Protein: CSADNNEKLFF.

Turning to this clonotype: This clone may be a read error of a much larger clone one base away. The V and J genes are TRBV30 and TRBJ1-1; 10 positions match TRBD1. Germline CDR1 and CDR2: GTSNPN and SVGIG (reference sequence). The length of the CDR3 is 13 residues. With V trimmed by 8 bases and J by 1 base, 4 bases remained unmatched. The CDR3 loop is CARDRGKNTEAFF. The CDR3 DNA follows: TGTGCCCGGGACAGGGGCAAGAACACTGAAGCTTTCTTT.

The chain links TRBV6-2 or TRBV6-3 to TRBJ1-1; a weak D match, TRBD1 (5 bases). V lost 6 bases and J lost 11, with 13 bases in between. The CDR3 runs 11 residues. Germline V CDR1 and CDR2: MNHEY, SVGEGT. The DNA of the CDR3 is TGTGCCAGCAGCCAAGGGACTCAGGCTTTCTTT. This sequence encodes CASSQGTQAFF.

This clonotype has just one count. A junction end diverges from the germline sequence, so it may reflect a read error. The chain joins TRBV4-2 to TRBJ1-5, with D perhaps matching TRBD1 (6 bases). Germline V gene sequence: CDR1 LGHNA, CDR2 YNFKEQ. This CDR3 contains 18 residues. The CDR3 DNA reads as TGTGCCAGCAGTCAAGGGGGGATGCATGGGATGAGCAATCAGCCCCAGCATTTT. Its protein is CASSQGGMHGMSNQPQHF.

With regard to this clonotype: Since a much larger clone is just one base distant, this may be a read error. The rearrangement joins TRBV5-6 to TRBJ2-7; TRBD1 matches 7 bases. The germline CDR1 and CDR2 sequences are SGHDT and YYEEEE. The CDR3 runs to 14 residues. The CDR3 here is CDSSLGQLRNEQYF. For the CDR3, the DNA is TGTGACAGCAGCTTGGGACAGCTAAGGAACGAGCAGTACTTC. The variable domain in full, completed from reference TRBV5-6 and TRBJ2-7, reads DAGVTQSPTHLIKTRGQQVTLRCSPKSGHDTVSWYQQALGQGPQFIFQYYEEEERQRGNFPDRFSGHQFPNYSSELNVNALLLGDSALYLCDSSLGQLRNEQYFGPGTRLTVT.

This clonotype appeared a single time. Germline and junction disagree at one end, which may indicate a read error. The rearrangement joins TRBV29-1 to TRBJ1-5, with 11 bases that match TRBD1. The CDR3 spans 17 residues. Looked up from germline, CDR1 is SQVTM and CDR2 is ANQGSEA. CDR3 region: CSIDIGTGGSINQAQHF. The CDR3 nucleotides read TGCAGCATAGACATCGGGACAGGGGGTTCGATCAATCAGGCCCAGCATTTT.

The V gene is TRBV20-1, the J gene TRBJ2-3; a weak D match, TRBD1 (6 bases). V dropped 0 bases and J dropped 2 bases, with 9 bases sitting between them. Germline CDR1 DFQATT, CDR2 SNEGSKA (reference sequence). CDR3 length: 14 amino acids. DNA for the CDR3: TGCAGTGCTAGAGATGGGGGCTACACAGATACGCAGTATTTT. The encoded protein is CSARDGGYTDTQYF.

This clonotype has just a few counts. A read error may be the cause here, since a much bigger clone is one base away. Since the CDR3 does not end with the conserved phenylalanine or tryptophan, this likely comes from a read error. The chain couples TRBV6-6 to TRBJ1-2; weak D call: TRBD1 (6 bases). Germline CDR1 MNHNY, CDR2 SVGAGI (reference sequence). The V end lost 2 bases, the J end lost 8 bases, and 15 bases lay between the germline ends. The CDR3 is 14 residues long. CDR3 sequence: CASSYAQQGYGYTL. CDR3 DNA: TGTGCCAGCAGTTACGCGCAACAGGGTTACGGCTACACCCTC.